This TCR beta chain was sequenced during a study of CD8 T cells in Susac syndrome. Concerning this clonotype: No antigen is known for it.

TEMRA cells were FACS-enriched, while CD8+ and CD4+ T cells were negatively isolated. The study's findings and limits: TCR sequencing and HLA analysis covered a relatively small number of individuals.

The V end was cut by 0 bases, the J end by 7 bases, with 10 bases between. This CDR3 spans 14 amino acids. Germline-derived CDR1 and CDR2 are MGHRA and YSYEKL. RNA amounts of about 0.45 to 1 ug underwent reverse transcription with random hexamers. Multiplex PCR with immunoSEQ amplified the TCR beta CDR3 across 54 Vbeta and 13 Jbeta. From the immunoSEQ multiplex PCR reads, TCRdb called clonotypes with MiXCR, one entry per CDR3 protein. The sample consists of 250,000 to 350,000 distinct CDR3 sequences, 80% to 90% of them appearing once. The TCR originated in a human donor with multiple sclerosis. Sequencing was carried out using CD8+ T cells from PBMCs. The chain combines TRBV4-1 with TRBJ2-1, with D maybe TRBD2 (5 bases). CDR3 sequence reads: CASSQELGWNEQFF. CDR3 DNA: TGCGCCAGCAGCCAAGAACTAGGGTGGAATGAGCAGTTCTTC.